Listed here are 10 T cell receptor beta chains from one sample, sequenced in a study of post-analysis software for immune sequencing data. Study results and limitations: Roughly 5 TRBV segments, including TRBV5-6, TRBV5-1 and TRBV20-1, were more frequent in patients than controls.

The antigens these receptors bind are not known. Tagging with unique molecular identifiers was a feature of the TCR beta cDNA libraries. TCRdb re-called the PCR reads with MiXCR, one entry per CDR3 protein. The table includes around 440,000 distinct CDR3 sequences, nearly 45% detected once. The sample comprised blood. The receptor source for this set is a girl aged 5-17 years with multiple sclerosis.

The rearrangement links TRBV3-1 to TRBJ1-5; 9 positions agree with TRBD1. Germline CDR1 reads LGHDT; CDR2 reads YNNKEL (reference sequence). With V trimmed by 6 bases and J by 9 bases, 9 bases remained unmatched. The CDR3 covers 14 residues. CDR3 region: CASSQDRGSGPQHF. The CDR3 coding sequence is TGTGCCAGCAGTCAGGACAGGGGTTCTGGGCCCCAGCATTTT. Together with reference TRBV3-1 and TRBJ1-5, the CDR3 gives the full variable domain: DTAVSQTPKYLVTQMGNDKSIKCEQNLGHDTMYWYKQDSKKFLKIMFSYNNKELIINETVPNRFSPKSPDKAHLNLHINSLELGDSAVYFCASSQDRGSGPQHFGDGTRLSIL.

The chain links TRBV20-1 to TRBJ1-6, with no clear D. Germline assignment: CDR1 DFQATT and CDR2 SNEGSKA (reference sequence). The ends were cut back, 0 bases at V and 9 bases at J, with 12 bases in the middle. The CDR3 is 14 residues long. CDR3 in amino acids: CSARDRSGISPLHF. In nucleotides, the CDR3 is TGCAGTGCTAGAGATCGATCCGGGATTTCACCCCTCCACTTT.

This clonotype was seen a handful of times. This rearrangement joins TRBV29-1 to TRBJ2-3; D may be TRBD1 (5 bases). The V gene lost 7 bases and the J gene lost 4 bases, with 15 bases spanning the gap. The germline V gene has CDR1 SQVTM and CDR2 ANQGSEA. The CDR3 totals 13 residues. CDR3 sequence reads: CSGKQVWADTQYF. The CDR3 region has the DNA TGCAGCGGGAAACAGGTTTGGGCAGATACGCAGTATTTT.

The chain has TRBV29-1 and TRBJ2-1; TRBD1 aligns across 7 bases. The CDR3 length is 15 residues. Germline CDR1 reads SQVTM; CDR2 reads ANQGSEA. J was trimmed by 0 bases and V by 0 bases; bases with no gene match: 2. The CDR3, as DNA: TGCAGCGTTGAAGATCGGGACAGCTCCTACAATGAGCAGTTCTTC. Its translation: CSVEDRDSSYNEQFF.

This chain connects TRBV28 to TRBJ2-1; 10 bases fit TRBD2. Germline CDR1 MDHEN, CDR2 SYDVKM. J was trimmed by 6 bases and V by 2 bases; bases with no gene match: 13. This CDR3 contains 18 residues. CDR3 sequence reads: CASSLAQGAGGPINEQFF. The CDR3 bases are TGTGCCAGCAGTTTAGCCCAGGGAGCGGGAGGGCCGATCAATGAGCAGTTCTTC.

This clonotype has only a few counts. The V gene is TRBV6-4, the J gene TRBJ2-1, with D possibly being TRBD1 or TRBD2 (5 bases each). The germline V gene has CDR1 MRHNA and CDR2 SNTAGT. CDR3 size: 18 residues. Trimming removed 2 bases from V and 0 bases from J, with 17 bases in between. CDR3 residues: CASSDIGVAFRSYNEQFF. DNA of the CDR3: TGTGCCAGCAGTGACATAGGGGTAGCGTTCCGCTCCTACAATGAGCAGTTCTTC.

This clonotype was observed a handful of times. The rearrangement links TRBV15 to TRBJ2-7, with D possibly being TRBD1 or TRBD2 (5 bases each). CDR3 length: 13 residues. CDR1 is LNHNV and CDR2 is YYDKDF in the germline V gene (reference sequence). V was cut by 5 bases and J by 3 bases, with 11 bases left in between. The CDR3 nucleotides are TGTGCCACCAGCGGTGGGACCGACTACGAGCAGTACTTC. It translates to CATSGGTDYEQYF.

This clonotype was counted ten times or more. The chain has TRBV4-1 and TRBJ2-7; TRBD1 aligns across 7 bases. The J segment lost 3 bases and the V segment lost 2 bases, leaving 4 bases of the junction unmatched. This CDR3 is 14 amino acids long. Germline CDR1 MGHRA, CDR2 YSYEKL. CDR3 amino acids: CASSQPDRDYEQYF. The CDR3 DNA sequence: TGCGCCAGCAGCCAACCCGACAGGGACTACGAGCAGTACTTC.

This clonotype was detected ten times or more. The chain joins TRBV5-5 to TRBJ1-5; 11 nucleotides line up with TRBD1. V shed 4 bases, J shed 1 base, and the junction held 4 bases outside the gene matches. This CDR3 comprises 16 residues. CDR1 and CDR2 (germline): SGHKS, YYEKEE (reference sequence). The CDR3 DNA reads TGTGCCAGCAGCGAGGGACAGGGGGGCAGCAATCAGCCCCAGCATTTT. Its protein is CASSEGQGGSNQPQHF.

The chain joins TRBV24-1 to TRBJ2-1; TRBD1 matches 7 bases. V gave up 4 bases and J gave up 8 bases; unmatched junction bases: 7. The CDR3 totals 14 residues. CDR1 is KGHDR, CDR2 SFDVKD, per germline. In nucleotides, the CDR3 is TGTGCCACCAGTGAGTCCATTAGGGGGCATGAGCAGTTCTTC. Its protein product is CATSESIRGHEQFF.